The clone carrying this T cell receptor (beta chain) occurred a few times. The table came from immunoSEQ multiplex PCR; TCRdb's copy has only in-frame clones and leaves some out. The sample contains roughly 370,000 clones, 80% to 95% of which appear only once. This specimen comes from a study of control samples from healthy donors and cancer patients. Germline assignment: CDR1 SGHKS and CDR2 YYEKEE (reference sequence). The CDR3 contains 15 residues. V lost 3 bases and J lost 5; bases outside the gene matches: 9. The source material was PBMCs. V is TRBV5-5 and J is TRBJ2-5; 8 bases map to TRBD1. This clonotype was obtained from a man aged 35-49 years with head and neck cancer. Here the CDR3 reads CASSSSGGWLETQYF. The CDR3 DNA sequence: TGTGCCAGCAGCTCGTCAGGGGGCTGGTTGGAGACCCAGTACTTC.